What follows are 9 T cell receptor beta chains derived from one specimen sequenced in a study of early T cells in non-severe SARS-CoV-2 infection. TCRdb independently ran MiXCR on the 5' RACE reads; one entry per CDR3 protein. The sample carries about 30,000 distinct CDR3 sequences, under 5% recorded once. Sequencing was carried out using whole blood. All receptors derive from an adult who was a healthcare worker with PCR-confirmed SARS-CoV-2 infection or an uninfected control (not recorded which).

This clonotype was recorded at least ten times. This rearrangement joins TRBV6-4 to TRBJ2-3; D is undetermined. Trimming took off 0 bases at V and 5 bases at J, with 6 bases between the two ends. This CDR3 contains 13 residues. Germline values: CDR1 MRHNA, CDR2 SNTAGT. The CDR3 protein is CASSDSPEDTQYF. CDR3 sequence (DNA): TGTGCCAGCAGTGACTCCCCCGAAGATACGCAGTATTTT.

A few counts support this clonotype. This chain links TRBV12-3 or TRBV12-4 with TRBJ1-1; weak D call: TRBD1 (6 bases). Trimming left V 6 bases short and J 0 bases short, with 17 bases between. The CDR3 has 16 amino acids. This CDR3 reads CASSLTSTGLNTEAFF. The CDR3 DNA follows: TGTGCCAGCAGCCTAACATCTACAGGGTTGAACACTGAAGCTTTCTTT.

Many counts were recorded for this clonotype. The chain combines TRBV5-1 with TRBJ2-7, with 10 nucleotides matching TRBD2. CDR1 and CDR2 (germline): SGHRS, YFSETQ. The CDR3 totals 16 residues. Trimming took 0 bases from V and 0 from J; bases not matched to a gene: 3. The CDR3 loop is CASSLGPSGGSYEQYF. As DNA, the CDR3 is TGCGCCAGCAGCTTGGGTCCTAGCGGGGGCTCCTACGAGCAGTACTTC.

This clonotype was recorded many times. The rearrangement joins TRBV11-2 to TRBJ2-1; D might be TRBD2 (5 bases). V was cut by 3 bases and J by 6 bases, with 18 bases left in between. Per the germline V gene, CDR1 is SGHAT and CDR2 is FQNNGV. The CDR3 totals 16 residues. The CDR3 here is CASSFLGTGYSNEQFF. In nucleotides, the CDR3 is TGTGCCAGCAGCTTCCTCGGTACGGGGTACTCCAATGAGCAGTTCTTC. Together with reference TRBV11-2 and TRBJ2-1, the CDR3 gives the full variable domain: EAGVAQSPRYKIIEKRQSVAFWCNPISGHATLYWYQQILGQGPKLLIQFQNNGVVDDSQLPKDRFSAERLKGVDSTLKIQPAKLEDSAVYLCASSFLGTGYSNEQFFGPGTRLTVL.

This clonotype has a count of ten or more. The chain combines TRBV11-1 with TRBJ2-1, with 8 bases lining up with TRBD2. The CDR3 length is 14 residues. The V and J ends lost 4 bases and 7 bases, in that order; junction bases with no gene match: 6. The germline gives CDR1 SGHAT, CDR2 FQDESV (reference sequence). CDR3 sequence reads: CASSSGGAWNEQFF. The DNA of the CDR3 is TGTGCCAGCAGCTCGGGGGGGGCTTGGAATGAGCAGTTCTTC.

This clonotype was seen more than once but under ten times. The genes are TRBV5-6 and TRBJ1-2; 12 bases align to TRBD1. The CDR3 has 16 amino acids. Trimming removed 3 bases from V and 4 bases from J; junction bases left unmatched: 7. Germline loops: CDR1 SGHDT, CDR2 YYEEEE. CDR3 sequence: CASSSGTGGSVYGYTF. As DNA, the CDR3 is TGTGCCAGCAGCTCCGGGACAGGGGGCTCCGTCTATGGCTACACCTTC.

The chain carries TRBV2 and TRBJ2-7, with TRBD1 matching 10 bases. CDR1 is SNHLY, CDR2 FYNNEI, per germline. The CDR3 contains 14 residues. J was trimmed by 5 bases and V by 7 bases; bases with no gene match: 8. CDR3 residues: CASKLPGQGNEQYF. CDR3 DNA: TGTGCCAGCAAACTCCCGGGACAGGGGAACGAGCAGTACTTC.

There are many counts of this clonotype. The rearrangement uses TRBV29-1 and TRBJ2-3, with D possibly matching TRBD1 (5 bases). V was trimmed by 3 bases and J by 6 bases, leaving 7 bases between them. The CDR3 has 11 residues. From germline, CDR1 is SQVTM and CDR2 ANQGSEA. The CDR3 bases are TGCAGCGTTGAGAAGGGGGATACGCAGTATTTT. Protein product: CSVEKGDTQYF.

In its sample, this clonotype was seen many times. This chain links TRBV11-2 with TRBJ1-1, with 7 bases identical to TRBD1. Unmatched junction bases numbered 6, after V lost 5 bases and J lost 6 bases. The germline gives CDR1 SGHAT, CDR2 FQNNGV. This CDR3 comprises 13 residues. CDR3: CASSAQGGAEAFF. CDR3 sequence (DNA): TGTGCCAGCAGCGCTCAGGGGGGTGCTGAAGCTTTCTTT.